Sample share makes the clone carrying this T cell receptor beta chain large (0.1 to 1%). Antigen specificity is unknown. This sample was taken from a study of OX40 agonist ivuxolimab in advanced cancers. Study details: A mean age of about 59 years, range roughly 20 to 85, was recorded, and around 85% were male.

Sequencing used immunoSEQ multiplex PCR; TCRdb keeps in-frame clones, though not all of them. The sample consists of over 85,000 clones, roughly nine tenths of them appearing once. Study-wide findings and caveats: The average count of expanded clones was higher among CD8+ T cells than among CD4+.

This clonotype originated in an adult with an advanced solid tumor such as melanoma, head and neck, liver or kidney cancer. The sample in question was CD4+ or CD8+ T cells sorted from blood, obtained in a trial of the OX40 agonist ivuxolimab.

The CDR3 is CASSQSPGANNEQFF. In nucleotides, the CDR3 is TGTGCCAGCAGCCAGAGCCCAGGGGCCAACAATGAGCAGTTCTTC. V and J are TRBV4-2 and TRBJ2-1; tentatively, D is TRBD1 (6 bases). V gave up 3 bases and J gave up 5 bases, with 14 bases separating them. The CDR3 has 15 residues. Germline values: CDR1 LGHNA, CDR2 YNFKEQ.